This T cell receptor (beta chain) was captured in a study of blood T cells in healthy people across ages. Regarding the study as a whole: Across samples, TCR beta diversity tracked strongly with naive T cell percentage.

The CDR3 has 13 residues. In germline, CDR1 is MDHEN, CDR2 SYDVKM. Trimming pared 8 bases from V and 2 bases from J, leaving 7 bases between. A sample-barcoded 5' primer and a J-beta primer mix were used in a second PCR of roughly 6 to 12 cycles. Tags on each cDNA molecule came from a template-switch adaptor with 12 random nucleotides. Each CDR3 protein is one row after TCRdb ran MiXCR on the 5' RACE reads. The table has 750,000 to 950,000 distinct CDR3 sequences, just under 30% seen once; the top ten hold about 10%. A remark on this clonotype: Its antigen is not known.

These same records also appear under a second study, on T cells of mothers and their children.

This TCR derives from a woman aged 40 to 50 in good health. Sequencing input: blood. The chain combines TRBV28 with TRBJ2-6; D gene unclear. Here the CDR3 DNA reads TGTGCCAGCTTTAGTGCTGGGGCCAACGTCCTGACTTTC. Amino acid sequence: CASFSAGANVLTF.